These T cell receptor beta chains were read from a single sample in a study of blood T cell repertoires in COVID-19. Clones were read by immunoSEQ multiplex PCR, and TCRdb kept only the in-frame ones, dropping some. Of roughly 180,000 clones in the sample, 70% to 80% are singletons; the top ten hold more than 6.5%. Sequencing used peripheral blood. These receptors were taken from a woman aged 60-70 years with COVID-19, enrolled during active disease. CDR3s include the opening cysteine and the closing phenylalanine or tryptophan. Each record gives: clone size, V gene, D gene, J gene, CDR3 protein, CDR3 DNA. D genes are given only for firm matches. Clone sizes are given selectively: once, few, many, or a class where the clone is expanded.

few	TRBV3-1/TRBV3-2	.	TRBJ1-2	CASSQARGSAGNYGYTF	TGTGCCAGCAGCCAAGCCAGAGGGTCGGCGGGGAACTATGGCTACACCTTC
.	TRBV9	.	TRBJ2-6	CASSVEAYTGANVLTF	TGTGCCAGCAGCGTAGAAGCGTACACCGGGGCCAACGTCCTGACTTTC
.	TRBV18	TRBD1	TRBJ2-7	CASSPLTGQGVYEQYF	TGTGCCAGCTCACCACTTACGGGACAGGGGGTATACGAGCAGTACTTC
.	TRBV11-3	.	TRBJ2-3	CASSPGALPGTDTQYF	TGTGCCAGCAGCCCGGGAGCCCTTCCCGGCACAGATACGCAGTATTTT
.	TRBV2	TRBD2	TRBJ2-2	CASKASGESGELFF	TGTGCCAGCAAGGCTAGCGGGGAATCCGGGGAGCTGTTTTTT
.	TRBV3-1/TRBV3-2	.	TRBJ2-2	CASSRGIGAGELFF	TGTGCCAGCAGCCGAGGGATCGGCGCCGGGGAGCTGTTTTTT
.	TRBV28	.	TRBJ2-1	CASSLVGLPNEQFF	TGTGCCAGCAGTTTAGTGGGACTCCCCAATGAGCAGTTCTTC
.	TRBV7-2	.	TRBJ2-7	CASSSDWNAGGQYF	TGTGCCAGCAGCTCCGACTGGAATGCGGGCGGGCAGTACTTC
few	TRBV9	TRBD2	TRBJ2-5	CASSVAAGDQETQYF	TGTGCCAGCAGCGTAGCTGCGGGGGACCAAGAGACCCAGTACTTC
once	TRBV9	.	TRBJ1-2	CASRDGTRRYTF	TGTGCCAGCAGGGATGGGACTCGGCGCTACACCTTC
.	TRBV2	TRBD1	TRBJ2-3	CASSPWTGSTDTQYF	TGTGCCAGCAGTCCCTGGACAGGAAGCACAGATACGCAGTATTTT
few	TRBV4-3	.	TRBJ1-4	CASSQGHEGEKLFF	TGCGCCAGCAGCCAAGGTCACGAGGGCGAAAAACTGTTTTTT
.	TRBV10-3	TRBD1	TRBJ2-2	CAISESGQGAAGELFF	TGTGCCATCAGTGAATCGGGACAGGGGGCCGCCGGGGAGCTGTTTTTT
.	TRBV20-1	TRBD1	TRBJ2-7	CSASKGQGIFGEQYF	TGCAGTGCTAGTAAAGGACAGGGAATATTCGGCGAGCAGTACTTC
.	TRBV2	TRBD1	TRBJ1-1	CASGNRGRTEAFF	TGTGCCAGCGGGAACAGGGGGCGGACTGAAGCTTTCTTT
.	TRBV4-3	TRBD2	TRBJ2-1	CASSQVGRGTSSYNEQFF	TGCGCCAGCAGCCAAGTGGGAAGAGGGACTAGCTCCTACAATGAGCAGTTCTTC
.	TRBV5-1	TRBD2	TRBJ2-2	CASSPAVLAGNTGELFF	TGCGCCAGCAGCCCGGCCGTTCTAGCGGGAAACACCGGGGAGCTGTTTTTT
.	TRBV28	.	TRBJ1-6	CASSLFPISTSSYNSPLHF	TGTGCCAGCAGTTTATTCCCGATTTCTACTAGCTCCTATAATTCACCCCTCCACTTT
.	TRBV7-2	.	TRBJ2-7	CASSITGYEQYF	TGTGCCAGCAGCATTACAGGATACGAGCAGTACTTC
.	TRBV18	.	TRBJ2-1	CASSPLPGINYNEQFF	TGTGCCAGCTCACCACTCCCAGGAATAAATTACAATGAGCAGTTCTTC
.	TRBV27	TRBD2	TRBJ2-1	CASSPLTSGLFYNEQFF	TGTGCCAGCAGTCCTCTGACTAGCGGGCTCTTCTACAATGAGCAGTTCTTC
.	TRBV7-3	.	TRBJ1-1	CASSLYMNTEAFF	TGTGCCAGCAGCTTGTACATGAACACTGAAGCTTTCTTT
.	TRBV11-2	TRBD2	TRBJ2-5	CASSLSIAGVETQYF	TGTGCCAGCAGCTTATCAATAGCGGGGGTAGAGACCCAGTACTTC
.	TRBV5-1	TRBD1	TRBJ1-3	CASSFSGGKRDTIYF	TGCGCCAGCAGCTTTTCAGGGGGAAAGAGGGACACCATATATTTT
few	TRBV5-1	TRBD2	TRBJ2-1	CASRWGLAGGSEQFF	TGCGCCAGCAGATGGGGACTAGCGGGGGGAAGCGAGCAGTTCTTC
once	TRBV7-8	TRBD2	TRBJ2-1	CASSLGWRGRANEQFF	TGTGCCAGCAGCTTAGGTTGGCGCGGGAGGGCCAATGAGCAGTTCTTC
.	TRBV7-8	.	TRBJ2-1	CASSLAGTESNEQFF	TGTGCCAGCAGCTTAGCGGGGACTGAATCTAATGAGCAGTTCTTC
.	TRBV30	TRBD1	TRBJ1-4	CAWSLHRGTNEKLFF	TGTGCCTGGAGTTTACACAGGGGAACTAATGAAAAACTGTTTTTT
few	TRBV9	TRBD1	TRBJ1-5	CASSAVGTDDQPQHF	TGTGCCAGCAGCGCGGTAGGGACAGATGATCAGCCCCAGCATTTT
.	TRBV7-3	TRBD2	TRBJ2-1	CASSFGTSGANEQFF	TGTGCCAGCAGCTTCGGGACTAGCGGGGCCAATGAGCAGTTCTTC
.	TRBV7-8	TRBD1	TRBJ2-5	CASSSLPGTGKETQYF	TGTGCCAGCAGCTCCCTTCCCGGGACAGGGAAAGAGACCCAGTACTTC
.	TRBV7-8	TRBD2	TRBJ2-2	CASSWGLANTGELFF	TGTGCCAGCAGCTGGGGACTAGCGAACACCGGGGAGCTGTTTTTT
.	TRBV11-2	.	TRBJ1-2	CASSLAGGNGYTF	TGTGCCAGCAGCTTAGCGGGGGGTAATGGCTACACCTTC
few	TRBV20-1	.	TRBJ1-1	CSAGGWTEAFF	TGCAGTGCCGGTGGTTGGACTGAAGCTTTCTTT
.	TRBV6-1	TRBD2	TRBJ2-2	CASSGASGSNTGELFF	TGTGCCAGCAGTGGGGCTAGCGGTTCGAACACCGGGGAGCTGTTTTTT
.	TRBV6-6	TRBD1	TRBJ1-2	CASSRDRDYGYTF	TGTGCCAGCAGTCGAGACAGGGACTATGGCTACACCTTC
.	TRBV7-7	TRBD2	TRBJ2-3	CASSLGLAGAPDTQYF	TGTGCTAGCAGCTTAGGCCTAGCGGGGGCCCCGGATACGCAGTATTTT
.	TRBV5-1	.	TRBJ2-3	CASSLGGGGADTQYF	TGCGCCAGCAGCTTGGGGGGAGGTGGCGCAGATACGCAGTATTTT
.	TRBV12-3/TRBV12-4	.	TRBJ1-5	CASSRTQGQPQHF	TGTGCCAGCAGTCGGACGCAGGGGCAGCCCCAGCATTTT
.	TRBV29-1	TRBD1	TRBJ2-1	CSVGQGAKGNEQFF	TGCAGCGTCGGACAGGGGGCGAAAGGCAATGAGCAGTTCTTC
.	TRBV7-2	TRBD2	TRBJ2-1	CASSVRTSGYNEQFF	TGTGCCAGCAGCGTCAGGACTAGCGGATACAATGAGCAGTTCTTC
.	TRBV5-4	.	TRBJ1-2	CASSRGPESNYGYTF	TGTGCCAGCAGCCGCGGGCCGGAGTCTAACTATGGCTACACCTTC
few	TRBV9	TRBD2	TRBJ2-1	CASRPSGMSSYNEQFF	TGTGCCAGCAGACCTAGCGGGATGAGCTCCTACAATGAGCAGTTCTTC
.	TRBV9	TRBD1	TRBJ2-3	CASSPPGDRGGRDTQYF	TGTGCCAGCAGCCCCCCCGGGGACAGGGGCGGGAGGGATACGCAGTATTTT
.	TRBV6-5	.	TRBJ2-5	CASTPGRETQYF	TGTGCCAGCACCCCTGGGAGGGAGACCCAGTACTTC
.	TRBV27	TRBD2	TRBJ2-1	CASSPRNSGRLNEQFF	TGTGCCAGCAGTCCCCGGAATAGCGGGAGACTTAATGAGCAGTTCTTC
.	TRBV6-6	.	TRBJ1-6	CASSYGATPNYSPLHF	TGTGCCAGCAGTTACGGTGCAACACCGAATTATTCACCCCTCCACTTT
.	TRBV5-3	.	TRBJ1-3	CARSLAAGTCTGNTIYF	TGTGCCAGAAGCTTAGCCGCCGGGACATGTACTGGAAACACCATATATTTT
.	TRBV29-1	TRBD1	TRBJ2-5	CSVEMTGRKEETQYF	TGCAGCGTTGAAATGACAGGGAGAAAGGAAGAGACCCAGTACTTC
.	TRBV7-2	TRBD1	TRBJ1-2	CASSLSAGTGPLGYGYTF	TGTGCCAGCAGCTTATCAGCCGGGACAGGGCCGCTAGGCTATGGCTACACCTTC
.	TRBV7-2	.	TRBJ1-2	CASSLETGLGYGYTF	TGTGCCAGCAGCTTAGAGACAGGCCTCGGGTATGGCTACACCTTC
.	TRBV7-9	TRBD1	TRBJ2-1	CASILARDSSYNEQFF	TGTGCCAGCATCCTCGCCCGGGACAGCTCCTACAATGAGCAGTTCTTC
.	TRBV5-6	TRBD2	TRBJ2-1	CASSLAASGSNGEQFF	TGTGCCAGCAGCTTGGCGGCTAGCGGGAGTAACGGTGAGCAGTTCTTC